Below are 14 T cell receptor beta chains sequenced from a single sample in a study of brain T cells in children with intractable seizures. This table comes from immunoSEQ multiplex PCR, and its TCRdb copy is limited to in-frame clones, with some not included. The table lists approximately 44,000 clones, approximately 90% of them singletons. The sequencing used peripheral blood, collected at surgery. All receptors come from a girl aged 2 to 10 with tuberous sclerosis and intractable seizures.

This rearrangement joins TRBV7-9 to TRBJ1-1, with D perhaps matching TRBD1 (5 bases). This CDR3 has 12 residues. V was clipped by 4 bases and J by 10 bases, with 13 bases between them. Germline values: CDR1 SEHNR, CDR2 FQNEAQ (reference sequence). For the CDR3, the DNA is TGTGCCAGCAGCTCACCCGGGACTAGAGCTTTCTTT. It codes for CASSSPGTRAFF.

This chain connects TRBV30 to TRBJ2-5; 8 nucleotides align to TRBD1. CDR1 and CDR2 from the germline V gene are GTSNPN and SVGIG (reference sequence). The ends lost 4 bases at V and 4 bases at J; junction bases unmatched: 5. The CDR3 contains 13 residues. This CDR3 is CAWNRGNIETQYF. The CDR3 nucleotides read TGTGCCTGGAACAGGGGGAATATAGAGACCCAGTACTTC.

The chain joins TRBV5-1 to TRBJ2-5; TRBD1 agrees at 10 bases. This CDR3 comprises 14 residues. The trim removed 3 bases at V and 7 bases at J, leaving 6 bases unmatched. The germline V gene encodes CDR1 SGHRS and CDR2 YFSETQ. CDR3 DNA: TGCGCCAGCAGCTCGGGACAGGGGAAGGGGACCCAGTACTTC. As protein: CASSSGQGKGTQYF. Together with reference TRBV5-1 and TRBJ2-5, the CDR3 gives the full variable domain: KAGVTQTPRYLIKTRGQQVTLSCSPISGHRSVSWYQQTPGQGLQFLFEYFSETQRNKGNFPGRFSGRQFSNSRSEMNVSTLELGDSALYLCASSSGQGKGTQYFGPGTRLLVL.

For the CDR3, the DNA is TGTGCCAGCAGCTTGGCCGAGACCCAGTACTTC. Its translation is CASSLAETQYF. J is TRBJ2-5 and V is TRBV5-6; D unresolved. The CDR3 is made up of 11 amino acids. Germline assignment: CDR1 SGHDT and CDR2 YYEEEE. Trimming shortened V by 0 bases and J by 5 bases, and 2 bases separated the two germline ends.

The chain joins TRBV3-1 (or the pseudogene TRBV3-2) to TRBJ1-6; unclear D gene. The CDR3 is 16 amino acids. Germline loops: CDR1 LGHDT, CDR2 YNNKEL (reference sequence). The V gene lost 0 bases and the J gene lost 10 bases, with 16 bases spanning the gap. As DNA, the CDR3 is TGTGCCAGCAGCCAAGATTTCAGTGGAGGTAACTCACCCCTCCACTTT. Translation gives CASSQDFSGGNSPLHF.

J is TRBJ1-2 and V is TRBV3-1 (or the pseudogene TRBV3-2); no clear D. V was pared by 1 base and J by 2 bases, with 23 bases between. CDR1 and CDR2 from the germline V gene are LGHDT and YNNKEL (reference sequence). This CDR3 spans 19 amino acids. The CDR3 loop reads CASSQVNRLMKPLNYGYTF. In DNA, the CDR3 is TGTGCCAGCAGCCAAGTAAATCGGTTGATGAAACCGCTGAACTATGGCTACACCTTC.

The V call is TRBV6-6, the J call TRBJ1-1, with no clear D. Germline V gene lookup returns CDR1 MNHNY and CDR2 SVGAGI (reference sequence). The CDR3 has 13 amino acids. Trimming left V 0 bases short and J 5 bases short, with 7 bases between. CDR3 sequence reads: CASSYSMGTEAFF. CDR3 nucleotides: TGTGCCAGCAGTTACTCGATGGGTACTGAAGCTTTCTTT.

DNA of the CDR3: TGTGCCTGCTCGAGGACAGGGCTTAATGAAAAACTGTTTTTT. Translated: CACSRTGLNEKLFF. The rearrangement uses TRBV30 and TRBJ1-4, with 8 bases fitting TRBD1. This CDR3 is 14 amino acids long. Per germline, CDR1 GTSNPN and CDR2 SVGIG (reference sequence). Unmatched junction bases numbered 7, after V lost 6 bases and J lost 4 bases.

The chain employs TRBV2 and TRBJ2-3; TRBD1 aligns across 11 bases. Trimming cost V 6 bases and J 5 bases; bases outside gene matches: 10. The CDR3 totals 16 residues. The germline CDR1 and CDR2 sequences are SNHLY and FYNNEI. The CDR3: CASSKGTGGMGDTQYF. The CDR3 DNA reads TGTGCCAGCAGCAAAGGGACAGGGGGAATGGGAGATACGCAGTATTTT. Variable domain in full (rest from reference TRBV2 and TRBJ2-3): EPEVTQTPSHQVTQMGQEVILRCVPISNHLYFYWYRQILGQKVEFLVSFYNNEISEKSEIFDDQFSVERPDGSNFTLKIRSTKLEDSAMYFCASSKGTGGMGDTQYFGPGTRLTVL.

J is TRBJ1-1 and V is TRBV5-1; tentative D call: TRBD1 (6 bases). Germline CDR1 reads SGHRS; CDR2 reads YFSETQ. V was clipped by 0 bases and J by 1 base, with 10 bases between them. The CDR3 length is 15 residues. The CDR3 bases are TGCGCCAGCAGCTTGGGGGCAGGGGCGAACACTGAAGCTTTCTTT. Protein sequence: CASSLGAGANTEAFF.

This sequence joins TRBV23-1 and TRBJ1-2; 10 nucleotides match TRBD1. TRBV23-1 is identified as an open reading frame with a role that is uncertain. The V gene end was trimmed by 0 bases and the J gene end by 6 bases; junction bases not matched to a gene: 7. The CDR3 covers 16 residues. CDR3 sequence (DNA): TGCGCCAGCAGTCAATCGGCACGGACAGGGGGACATGGCTACACCTTC. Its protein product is CASSQSARTGGHGYTF.

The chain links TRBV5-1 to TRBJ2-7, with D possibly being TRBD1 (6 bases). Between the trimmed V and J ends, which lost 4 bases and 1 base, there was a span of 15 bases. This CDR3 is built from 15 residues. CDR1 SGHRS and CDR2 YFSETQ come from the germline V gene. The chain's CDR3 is CASSDPGQSSYEQYF. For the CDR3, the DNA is TGCGCCAGCAGCGATCCTGGACAGTCTTCCTACGAGCAGTACTTC.

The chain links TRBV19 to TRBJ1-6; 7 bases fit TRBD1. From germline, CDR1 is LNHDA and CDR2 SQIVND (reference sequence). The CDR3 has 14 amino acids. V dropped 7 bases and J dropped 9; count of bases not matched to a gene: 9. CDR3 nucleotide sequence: TGTGCCAGTACCCACCGCAGGGGGACTTCACCCCTCCACTTT. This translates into CASTHRRGTSPLHF.

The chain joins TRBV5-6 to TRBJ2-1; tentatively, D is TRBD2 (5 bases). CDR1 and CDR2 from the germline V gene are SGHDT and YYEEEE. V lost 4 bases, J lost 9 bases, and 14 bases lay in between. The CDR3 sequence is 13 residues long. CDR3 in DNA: TGTGCCAGCAGCCCCCCCGGTCGGGGTGAGCAGTTCTTC. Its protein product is CASSPPGRGEQFF.